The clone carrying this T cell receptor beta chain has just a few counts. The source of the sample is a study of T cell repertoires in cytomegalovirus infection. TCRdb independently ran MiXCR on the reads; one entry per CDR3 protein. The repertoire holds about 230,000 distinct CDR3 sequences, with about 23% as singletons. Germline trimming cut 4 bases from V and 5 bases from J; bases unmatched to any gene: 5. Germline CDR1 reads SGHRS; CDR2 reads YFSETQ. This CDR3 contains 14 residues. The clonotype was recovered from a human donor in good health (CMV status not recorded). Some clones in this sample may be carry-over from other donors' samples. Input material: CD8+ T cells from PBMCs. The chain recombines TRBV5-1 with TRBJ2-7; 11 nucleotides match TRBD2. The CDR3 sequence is CASSEGTSGHEQYF. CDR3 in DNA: TGCGCCAGCAGCGAGGGGACTAGCGGCCACGAGCAGTACTTC.